Below, one T cell receptor (beta chain) is given with its context. What it recognizes is unknown. Per sorted-subset replicate PCR, input was approximately 210 ng DNA, representing around 29,000 T cell genomes. The protocol was immunoSEQ multiplex PCR, while the TCRdb copy is restricted to in-frame clones and leaves out a portion. The sample yields millions of clones, 90% to 95% seen once. Germline values: CDR1 SGHRS, CDR2 YFSETQ. CDR3 length: 13 amino acids. V lost 2 bases to trimming and J lost 7 bases, with 12 bases between them. The data belong to a study of shared clonotypes between healthy human individuals. Study overall: The study used three CD4 naive, three CD4 memory, two CD8 naive and one CD8 memory plate per donor. Overall study findings and caveats: Investigators collected only blood, and repertoires in tissues likely differ.

Sample: naive CD4+ T cells sorted from blood. Subset indicated: CD45RA+ positively selected. The clonotype was recovered from a man younger than 35 in good health. The genes are TRBV5-1 and TRBJ2-5; tentatively, D is TRBD2 (5 bases). In DNA, the CDR3 is TGCGCCAGCAGCTTCGGGGAAGAGGGGACCCAGTACTTC. It codes for CASSFGEEGTQYF.